The clone carrying this T cell receptor (beta chain) has ten or more counts. The source of the sample is a study of spatial heterogeneity in lung cancer. Single TCR cDNA molecules each had their own unique molecular identifier. TCRdb used MiXCR to reprocess the 5' RACE reads, holding one entry per CDR3 protein. The table lists around 2,800 distinct CDR3 sequences, over 6.5% of them singletons. Stated time point: sample taken at primary tumor resection. Donors were roughly 70 untreated early-stage non-small cell lung cancer patients. Sequencing covered unsorted whole RNA taken from tumor, nontumor lung or frozen PBMC. Germline V gives CDR1 DFQATT, CDR2 SNEGSKA (reference sequence). The CDR3 is 14 amino acids. The V and J ends lost 5 bases and 4 bases, in that order; junction bases with no gene match: 6.

V gene TRBV20-1 combines with J gene TRBJ2-7, with TRBD2 identical over 12 bases. The clonotype comes from a male donor with early-stage non-small cell lung cancer. The sample in question was normal lung tissue next to the tumor, obtained at surgery. The CDR3 DNA is TGCAGTGCTGGACAGACTAGCGGGGGTTACGAGCAGTACGTC. This codes for CSAGQTSGGYEQYV.